This T cell receptor (beta chain) derives from a study of blood T cell repertoires in COVID-19. About the research overall: Spain, Italy and the United States supplied samples that represented acute and convalescent COVID-19. PBMCs, B-cell-depleted T cells, or T cells provided the cDNA or gDNA that made up the material.

Method: immunoSEQ multiplex PCR; TCRdb's copy keeps in-frame clones and lacks some. The sample carries 250,000 to 350,000 clones, 84% recorded once. Seattle patients were enrolled during active infection and followed longitudinally. Per the germline V gene, CDR1 is LGHNA and CDR2 is YSLEER. The CDR3 is made up of 15 amino acids. With 5 bases clipped from V and 4 bases from J, the junction kept 10 bases outside the gene matches. Sequences were obtained from peripheral blood. The TCR comes from a person aged 65-85 years with COVID-19, enrolled during active disease. The chain has TRBV4-3 and TRBJ1-1, with TRBD1 identical over 7 bases. CDR3 bases: TGCGCCAGCAGCACTCGTAACAGGGGAATCACTGAAGCTTTCTTT. Translation gives CASSTRNRGITEAFF.